The 8 T cell receptor beta chains given below trace back to one sample, sequenced in a study of immune characterization of retroperitoneal liposarcoma. TCRdb processed the PCR reads anew with MiXCR; each CDR3 protein has one entry. The data contain 9,500 to 13,000 distinct CDR3 sequences, roughly a quarter of them singletons. The sequenced material came from tumor tissue. The receptor source for this set is a female donor with retroperitoneal liposarcoma.

The rearrangement links TRBV6-1 to TRBJ1-2; D remains unclear. Germline-derived CDR1 and CDR2 are MNHNS and SASEGT. This CDR3 is built from 13 residues. Trimming stripped 2 bases from V and 9 bases from J, with 13 bases between. The CDR3 here is CASSELDSRSYTF. The CDR3 DNA follows: TGTGCCAGCAGTGAATTGGATTCTCGGAGCTACACCTTC.

This clonotype was seen ten or more times. The chain is built from TRBV11-2 and TRBJ2-3; 12 nucleotides line up with TRBD1. Unmatched junction bases numbered 11, after V lost 5 bases and J lost 2 bases. The CDR3 covers 18 residues. The germline V gene has CDR1 SGHAT and CDR2 FQNNGV. The CDR3 sequence: CASSGPGQGARYTDTQYF. For the CDR3, the DNA is TGTGCCAGCAGCGGTCCGGGACAGGGGGCGCGATACACAGATACGCAGTATTTT.

This chain links TRBV11-3 with TRBJ2-1; a possible D gene is TRBD2 (5 bases). Germline CDR1 reads SGHNT; CDR2 reads YENEEA. CDR3 length: 14 residues. Between the trimmed V and J ends, which lost 1 base and 10 bases, there was a span of 14 bases. CDR3 DNA sequence: TGTGCCAGCAGCTTAGGAGGGAGCTCCTACGAGCAGTTCTTC. It translates to CASSLGGSSYEQFF. Full variable domain (outside the CDR3, taken from reference TRBV11-3 and TRBJ2-1): EAGVVQSPRYKIIEKKQPVAFWCNPISGHNTLYWYLQNLGQGPELLIRYENEEAVDDSQLPKDRFSAERLKGVDSTLKIQPAELGDSAVYLCASSLGGSSYEQFFGPGTRLTVL.

This chain uses TRBV6-6 with TRBJ2-3; 7 positions match TRBD1. The J call is doubtful: the DNA matches TRBJ2-4 better. Germline V CDR1 and CDR2: MNHNY, SVGAGI (reference sequence). This CDR3 comprises 17 residues. In DNA, the CDR3 is TGTGCCAGCAGTTACTACTACAGGGGATCGCCCAAAAACATTCAGTACTTC. Translating it yields CASSYYYRGSPKNIQYF.

The chain is built from TRBV11-2 and TRBJ2-1, with TRBD2 identical over 8 bases. After removal of 2 bases from V and 13 bases from J, the junction contained 13 bases not matched to a gene. The CDR3 extends over 15 amino acids. Germline assignment: CDR1 SGHAT and CDR2 FQNNGV. The CDR3 here is CASSLLGGRQETQFF. DNA of the CDR3: TGTGCCAGCAGCTTATTGGGCGGGAGGCAGGAGACCCAGTTCTTC. Based on the CDR3 plus reference TRBV11-2 and TRBJ2-1, the full variable domain is EAGVAQSPRYKIIEKRQSVAFWCNPISGHATLYWYQQILGQGPKLLIQFQNNGVVDDSQLPKDRFSAERLKGVDSTLKIQPAKLEDSAVYLCASSLLGGRQETQFFGPGTRLTVL.

This clonotype was seen at least ten times. The V and J genes are TRBV6-1 and TRBJ2-1; possibly TRBD2 for D (6 bases). V lost 10 bases and J 5 bases, leaving 12 bases between the germline ends. Germline CDR1 reads MNHNS; CDR2 reads SASEGT. The CDR3 spans 12 residues. The CDR3 DNA reads TGTGCCACCGCGGGATTCAACAATGAGCAGTTCTTC. Translating it yields CATAGFNNEQFF.

This clonotype was counted a few times. The chain combines TRBV7-3 with TRBJ2-3, with TRBD2 as a possible D gene (7 bases). Trimming stripped 4 bases from V and 4 bases from J, with 15 bases between. Germline CDR1 SGHTA, CDR2 FQGTGA. This CDR3 spans 15 amino acids. The CDR3 nucleotides are TGTGCCAGCAGCTCCCGGGGGGCCGTTCCAGATACGCAGTATTTT. Its translation: CASSSRGAVPDTQYF.

In its sample, this clonotype ranks as medium-sized (0.01 to 0.1%). Relative to the germline gene, one junction end is altered; a read error may explain this. CDR3 loop: CASNLAGAYNEQFF. The CDR3 coding sequence is TGTGCCAGCAACTTAGCGGGAGCTTACAATGAGCAGTTCTTC. The chain links TRBV7-2 to TRBJ2-1; 9 nucleotides line up with TRBD2. The CDR3 runs to 14 residues. Germline values: CDR1 SGHTA, CDR2 FQGNSA.